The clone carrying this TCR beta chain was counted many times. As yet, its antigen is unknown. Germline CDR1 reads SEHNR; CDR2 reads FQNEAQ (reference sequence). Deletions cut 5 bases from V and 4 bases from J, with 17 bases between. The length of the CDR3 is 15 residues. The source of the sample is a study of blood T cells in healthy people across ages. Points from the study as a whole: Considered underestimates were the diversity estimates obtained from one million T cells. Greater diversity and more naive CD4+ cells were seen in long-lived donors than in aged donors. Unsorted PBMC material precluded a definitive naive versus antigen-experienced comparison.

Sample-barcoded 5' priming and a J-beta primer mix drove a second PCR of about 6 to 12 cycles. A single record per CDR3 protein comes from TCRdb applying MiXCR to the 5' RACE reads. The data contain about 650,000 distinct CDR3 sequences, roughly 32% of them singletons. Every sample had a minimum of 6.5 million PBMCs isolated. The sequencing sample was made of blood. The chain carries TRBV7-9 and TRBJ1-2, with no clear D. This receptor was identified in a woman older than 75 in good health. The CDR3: CASSHSGEKAYGYTF. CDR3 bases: TGTGCCAGCAGCCACAGTGGGGAGAAGGCCTATGGCTACACCTTC.